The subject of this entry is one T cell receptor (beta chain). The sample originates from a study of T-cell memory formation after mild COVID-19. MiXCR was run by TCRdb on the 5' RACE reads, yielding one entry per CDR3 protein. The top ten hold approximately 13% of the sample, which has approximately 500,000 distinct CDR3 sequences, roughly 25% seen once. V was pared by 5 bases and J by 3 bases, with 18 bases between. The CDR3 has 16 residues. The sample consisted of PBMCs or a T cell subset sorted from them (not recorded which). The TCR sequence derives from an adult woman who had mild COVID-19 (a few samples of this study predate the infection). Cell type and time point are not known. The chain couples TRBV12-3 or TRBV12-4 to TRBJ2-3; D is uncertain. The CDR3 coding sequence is TGTGCCAGCAGTCCACTCGACTTGGGAATTACAGATACGCAGTATTTT. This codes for CASSPLDLGITDTQYF.